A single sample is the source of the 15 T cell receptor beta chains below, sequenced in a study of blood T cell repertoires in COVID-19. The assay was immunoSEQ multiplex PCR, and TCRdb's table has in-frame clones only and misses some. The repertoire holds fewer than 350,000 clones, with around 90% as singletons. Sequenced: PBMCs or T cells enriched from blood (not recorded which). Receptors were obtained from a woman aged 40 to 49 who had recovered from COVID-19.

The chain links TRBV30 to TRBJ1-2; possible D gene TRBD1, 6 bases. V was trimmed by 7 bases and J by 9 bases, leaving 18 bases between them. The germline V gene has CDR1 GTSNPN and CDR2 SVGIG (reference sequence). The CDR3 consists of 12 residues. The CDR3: CASARGAGSYTF. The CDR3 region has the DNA TGTGCCTCGGCCCGGGGGGCGGGAAGCTACACCTTC. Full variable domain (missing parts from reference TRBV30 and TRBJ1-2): SQTIHQWPATLVQPVGSPLSLECTVEGTSNPNLYWYRQAAGRGLQLLFYSVGIGQISSEVPQNLSASRPQDRQFILSSKKLLLSDSGFYLCASARGAGSYTFGSGTRLTVV.

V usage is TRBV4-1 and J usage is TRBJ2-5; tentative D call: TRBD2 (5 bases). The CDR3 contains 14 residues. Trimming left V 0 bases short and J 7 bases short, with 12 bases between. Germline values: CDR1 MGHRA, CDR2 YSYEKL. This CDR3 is CASSQERSGRTQYF. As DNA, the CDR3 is TGCGCCAGCAGCCAAGAGAGGAGCGGAAGGACCCAGTACTTC.

The CDR3 coding sequence is TGTGCCAGTAGTGCCAGGACAGGGGGTAATTCACCCCTCCACTTT. Amino acids: CASSARTGGNSPLHF. This chain uses TRBV19 with TRBJ1-6; 10 nucleotides line up with TRBD1. CDR1 and CDR2 from the germline V gene are LNHDA and SQIVND (reference sequence). Unmatched junction bases numbered 4, after V lost 5 bases and J lost 6 bases. The CDR3 sequence is 15 residues long.

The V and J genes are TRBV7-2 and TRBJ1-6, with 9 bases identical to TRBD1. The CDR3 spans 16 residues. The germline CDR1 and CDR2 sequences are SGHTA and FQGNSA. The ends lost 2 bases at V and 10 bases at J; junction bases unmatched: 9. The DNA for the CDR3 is TGTGCCAGCAGCTTAAGTTCCGGGACAGGGCTGTCACCCCTCCACTTT. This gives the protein CASSLSSGTGLSPLHF.

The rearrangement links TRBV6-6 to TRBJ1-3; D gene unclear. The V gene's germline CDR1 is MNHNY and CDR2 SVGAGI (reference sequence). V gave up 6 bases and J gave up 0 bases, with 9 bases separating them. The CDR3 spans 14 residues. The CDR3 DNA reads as TGTGCCAGCAGACGCACGGGCTCTGGAAACACCATATATTTT. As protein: CASRRTGSGNTIYF.

The CDR3 region is CASRNSGRLTTYEQYF. The CDR3 region has the DNA TGTGCCAGCAGAAATAGCGGGAGGCTAACGACCTACGAGCAGTACTTC. This chain connects TRBV28 to TRBJ2-7, with TRBD2 matching 10 bases. Germline values: CDR1 MDHEN, CDR2 SYDVKM. Losses at the gene ends were 6 bases for V and 2 bases for J; bases not matched to a gene: 10. This CDR3 has 16 amino acids.

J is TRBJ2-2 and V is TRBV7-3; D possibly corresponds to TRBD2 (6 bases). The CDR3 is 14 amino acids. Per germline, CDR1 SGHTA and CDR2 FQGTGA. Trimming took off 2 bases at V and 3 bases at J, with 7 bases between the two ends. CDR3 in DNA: TGTGCCAGCAGCTTATCGGGGGACACCGGGGAGCTGTTTTTT. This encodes CASSLSGDTGELFF. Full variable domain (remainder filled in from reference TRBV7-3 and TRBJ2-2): GAGVSQTPSNKVTEKGKYVELRCDPISGHTALYWYRQSLGQGPEFLIYFQGTGAADDSGLPNDRFFAVRPEGSVSTLKIQRTERGDSAVYLCASSLSGDTGELFFGEGSRLTVL.

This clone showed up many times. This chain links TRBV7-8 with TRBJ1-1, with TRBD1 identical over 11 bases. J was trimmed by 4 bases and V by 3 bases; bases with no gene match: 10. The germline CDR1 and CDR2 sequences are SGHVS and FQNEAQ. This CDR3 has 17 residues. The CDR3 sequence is CASSLDRGLILSTEAFF. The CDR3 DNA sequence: TGTGCCAGCAGCTTGGACAGGGGGCTAATTCTATCCACTGAAGCTTTCTTT.

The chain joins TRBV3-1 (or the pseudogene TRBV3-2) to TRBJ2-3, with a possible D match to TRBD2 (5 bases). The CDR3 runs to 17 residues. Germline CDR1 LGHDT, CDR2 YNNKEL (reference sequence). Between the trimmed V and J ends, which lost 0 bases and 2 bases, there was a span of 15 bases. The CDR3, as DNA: TGTGCCAGCAGCCAAGAGAAGGCTAGCCGGTCCACAGATACGCAGTATTTT. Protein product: CASSQEKASRSTDTQYF.

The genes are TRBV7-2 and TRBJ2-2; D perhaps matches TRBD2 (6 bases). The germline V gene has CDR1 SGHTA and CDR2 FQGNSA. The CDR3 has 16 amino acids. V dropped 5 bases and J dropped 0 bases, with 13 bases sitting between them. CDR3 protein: CASSLSGTTNTGELFF. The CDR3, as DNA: TGTGCCAGCAGCCTTAGCGGAACAACGAACACCGGGGAGCTGTTTTTT. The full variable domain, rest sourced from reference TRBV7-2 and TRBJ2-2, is GAGVSQSPSNKVTEKGKDVELRCDPISGHTALYWYRQSLGQGLEFLIYFQGNSAPDKSGLPSDRFSAERTGGSVSTLTIQRTQQEDSAVYLCASSLSGTTNTGELFFGEGSRLTVL.

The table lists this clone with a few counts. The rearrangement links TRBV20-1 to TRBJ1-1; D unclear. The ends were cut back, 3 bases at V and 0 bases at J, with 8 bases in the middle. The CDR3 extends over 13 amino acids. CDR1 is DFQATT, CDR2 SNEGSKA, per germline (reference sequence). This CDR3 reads CSASPDMNTEAFF. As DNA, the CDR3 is TGCAGTGCTAGTCCAGACATGAACACTGAAGCTTTCTTT.

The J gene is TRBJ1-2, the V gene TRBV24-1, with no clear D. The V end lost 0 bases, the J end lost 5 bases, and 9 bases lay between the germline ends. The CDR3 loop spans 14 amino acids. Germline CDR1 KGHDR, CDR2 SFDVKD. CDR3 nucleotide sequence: TGTGCCACCAGTGATTTGTCCGGAGCATATGGCTACACCTTC. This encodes CATSDLSGAYGYTF.

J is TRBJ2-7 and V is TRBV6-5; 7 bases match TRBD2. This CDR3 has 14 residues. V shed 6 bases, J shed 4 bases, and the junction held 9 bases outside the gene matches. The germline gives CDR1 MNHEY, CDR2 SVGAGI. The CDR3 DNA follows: TGTGCCAGCAGCTCGGCCGGGACTAAATACGAGCAGTACTTC. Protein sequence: CASSSAGTKYEQYF.

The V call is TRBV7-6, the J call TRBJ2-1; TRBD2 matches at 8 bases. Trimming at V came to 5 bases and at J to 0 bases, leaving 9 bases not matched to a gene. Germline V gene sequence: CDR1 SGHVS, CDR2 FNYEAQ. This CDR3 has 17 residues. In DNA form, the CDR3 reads TGTGCCAGCAGCCCCCGGTTAGCGGGGAGCTCCTACAATGAGCAGTTCTTC. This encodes CASSPRLAGSSYNEQFF.

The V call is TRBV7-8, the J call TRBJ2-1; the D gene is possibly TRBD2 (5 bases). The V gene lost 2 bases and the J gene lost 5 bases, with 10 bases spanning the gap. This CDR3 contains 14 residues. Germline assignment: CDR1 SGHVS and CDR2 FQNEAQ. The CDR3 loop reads CASSLTAGNNEQFF. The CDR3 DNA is TGTGCCAGCAGCTTAACGGCGGGCAACAATGAGCAGTTCTTC. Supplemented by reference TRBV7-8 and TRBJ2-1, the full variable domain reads GAGVSQSPRYKVAKRGQDVALRCDPISGHVSLFWYQQALGQGPEFLTYFQNEAQLDKSGLPSDRFFAERPEGSVSTLKIQRTQQEDSAVYLCASSLTAGNNEQFFGPGTRLTVL.